A single sample gave rise to the 23 T cell receptor beta chains below, sequenced in a study of T cells in Graves' hyperthyroidism and ophthalmopathy. TCR beta CDR3 regions were amplified from RNA. The HTBI primer set served for first-round RT-PCR of the TCR CDR3. Using its own MiXCR run on the multiplex PCR reads, TCRdb lists one record per CDR3 protein. Of 450,000 to 650,000 distinct CDR3 sequences in the sample, more than 15% were seen once. Sequenced material: blood. These receptor sequences come from a woman younger than 30 with Graves' ophthalmopathy.

This clonotype was counted between two and nine times. This chain joins TRBV27 and TRBJ1-4, with TRBD1 matching 8 bases. In germline, CDR1 is MNHEY, CDR2 SMNVEV (reference sequence). Germline trimming cut 3 bases from V and 3 bases from J; bases unmatched to any gene: 9. CDR3 length: 17 residues. In DNA form, the CDR3 reads TGTGCCAGCAGTTTTAGGGCAGGGGGCGCGTCTAATGAAAAACTGTTTTTT. It codes for CASSFRAGGASNEKLFF.

This clonotype has a count of ten or more. V is TRBV11-1 and J is TRBJ2-7; 7 positions match TRBD1. Germline CDR1 is SGHAT and CDR2 is FQDESV (reference sequence). Trimming cost V 1 base and J 3 bases; bases outside gene matches: 9. The CDR3 runs 16 residues. The CDR3 bases are TGTGCCAGCAGCTTAGACGAGGGGACAGACCTCTACGAGCAGTACTTC. Translation: CASSLDEGTDLYEQYF.

This clonotype was detected many times. The V gene is TRBV27, the J gene TRBJ2-7; tentative D call: TRBD2 (5 bases). V lost 2 bases and J lost 7, with 15 bases in between. This CDR3 has 14 amino acids. The germline V gene has CDR1 MNHEY and CDR2 SMNVEV (reference sequence). CDR3 coding DNA: TGTGCCAGCAGTTTAAATTCTGCTAGAGGGGAGCAGTACTTC. Translating gives CASSLNSARGEQYF.

This clonotype occurred many times. This rearrangement joins TRBV30 to TRBJ2-7, with D perhaps matching TRBD1 or TRBD2 (5 bases each). V lost 0 bases, J lost 1 base, and 10 bases lay in between. The CDR3 contains 14 residues. Germline V gene lookup returns CDR1 GTSNPN and CDR2 SVGIG (reference sequence). The CDR3 DNA sequence: TGTGCCTGGAGTGTGCTTGGGGGTTCCTACGAGCAGTACTTC. Its translation: CAWSVLGGSYEQYF. Full variable domain (outside the CDR3, taken from reference TRBV30 and TRBJ2-7): SQTIHQWPATLVQPVGSPLSLECTVEGTSNPNLYWYRQAAGRGLQLLFYSVGIGQISSEVPQNLSASRPQDRQFILSSKKLLLSDSGFYLCAWSVLGGSYEQYFGPGTRLTVT.

The V gene is TRBV3-1, the J gene TRBJ1-1; TRBD1 matches at 7 bases. V was clipped by 7 bases and J by 9 bases; unmatched bases: 11. CDR1 and CDR2 (germline): LGHDT, YNNKEL (reference sequence). The CDR3 sequence is 13 residues long. DNA of the CDR3: TGTGCCAGCAACACTACGTGGGACAGAAAAGCTTTCTTT. It is translated as CASNTTWDRKAFF.

This clonotype was found many times. The chain uses TRBV20-1 and TRBJ1-2, with D uncertain. Germline loops: CDR1 DFQATT, CDR2 SNEGSKA (reference sequence). This CDR3 has 14 residues. Deletions cut 3 bases from V and 1 base from J, with 12 bases between. DNA for the CDR3: TGCAGTGCTAGTGGCCATTTGGGTAACTATGGCTACACCTTC. Translated: CSASGHLGNYGYTF.

The chain has TRBV5-1 and TRBJ2-2, with 9 bases that match TRBD1. The CDR3 has 17 residues. V trimming: 1 base; J trimming: 2 bases; junction bases outside the gene matches: 6. Germline V gene lookup returns CDR1 SGHRS and CDR2 YFSETQ. For the CDR3, the DNA is TGCGCCAGCAGCTTGAGGGCACAGGGGGCAAACACCGGGGAGCTGTTTTTT. This codes for CASSLRAQGANTGELFF. The complete variable domain, with remaining parts taken from reference TRBV5-1 and TRBJ2-2, reads KAGVTQTPRYLIKTRGQQVTLSCSPISGHRSVSWYQQTPGQGLQFLFEYFSETQRNKGNFPGRFSGRQFSNSRSEMNVSTLELGDSALYLCASSLRAQGANTGELFFGEGSRLTVL.

This clonotype was found a few times. The V gene is TRBV30, the J gene TRBJ1-5; no clear D gene. Trimming took 2 bases from V and 3 from J, leaving 8 bases between them. The germline gives CDR1 GTSNPN, CDR2 SVGIG (reference sequence). The CDR3 is made up of 13 amino acids. The CDR3: CAWSSGVNQPQHF. Here the CDR3 DNA reads TGTGCCTGGAGTTCCGGGGTCAATCAGCCCCAGCATTTT.

This clonotype has at least ten counts. This rearrangement joins TRBV2 to TRBJ1-1; TRBD1 matches 7 bases. This CDR3 region has 12 residues. Germline CDR1 and CDR2: SNHLY and FYNNEI. Trimming at V came to 3 bases and at J to 10 bases, leaving 5 bases not matched to a gene. CDR3 coding DNA: TGTGCCAGCAGTGATAGGGGGCCGGGAGCTTTCTTT. Amino acid sequence: CASSDRGPGAFF.

This clonotype appeared many times. This chain connects TRBV2 to TRBJ1-6, with D unresolved. CDR3 length: 12 residues. Germline CDR1 is SNHLY and CDR2 is FYNNEI. V lost 4 bases to trimming and J lost 10 bases, with 8 bases between them. The CDR3 nucleotides read TGTGCCAGCAGTGTGGAGGGATCACCCCTCCACTTT. Translated: CASSVEGSPLHF. Looking up the rest from reference TRBV2 and TRBJ1-6 gives the full variable domain: EPEVTQTPSHQVTQMGQEVILRCVPISNHLYFYWYRQILGQKVEFLVSFYNNEISEKSEIFDDQFSVERPDGSNFTLKIRSTKLEDSAMYFCASSVEGSPLHFGNGTRLTVT.

This clonotype has ten or more counts. The V gene is TRBV6-2 or TRBV6-3, the J gene TRBJ2-3, with D hard to call. The CDR3 contains 14 residues. Trimming took 0 bases from V and 5 from J, leaving 9 bases between them. From germline, CDR1 is MNHEY and CDR2 SVGEGT. CDR3 DNA: TGTGCCAGCAGTTACTCGGTTGAAGGAGATACGCAGTATTTT. It yields the protein CASSYSVEGDTQYF.

This clonotype has a count of ten or more. This sequence joins TRBV3-1 and TRBJ2-1; D unclear. The germline CDR1 and CDR2 sequences are LGHDT and YNNKEL (reference sequence). The CDR3 consists of 13 residues. Trimming removed 3 bases at V and 7 bases at J, with 10 bases between. CDR3 DNA: TGTGCCAGCAGCCAGGGCCCTTGGAATGAGCAGTTCTTC. It translates to CASSQGPWNEQFF.

This clonotype was seen only a few times. The chain joins TRBV4-1 to TRBJ1-2; 7 bases are a match to TRBD1. The CDR3 has 14 amino acids. Germline assignment: CDR1 MGHRA and CDR2 YSYEKL. The V gene end was trimmed by 2 bases and the J gene end by 1 base; junction bases not matched to a gene: 1. In nucleotides, the CDR3 is TGCGCCAGCAGCCAAACAGGGGTTAACTATGGCTACACCTTC. This codes for CASSQTGVNYGYTF.

This clonotype was seen only a few times. The V call is TRBV12-3 or TRBV12-4, the J call TRBJ2-3, with 7 bases identical to TRBD1. With V trimmed by 2 bases and J by 6 bases, 2 bases remained unmatched. CDR3 size: 13 residues. CDR3: CASSLKGADTQYF. CDR3 coding DNA: TGTGCCAGCAGTTTAAAGGGGGCTGATACGCAGTATTTT.

Only a few counts were recorded for this clonotype. This chain connects TRBV11-2 to TRBJ1-1; no clear D. V dropped 5 bases and J dropped 6 bases, with 13 bases sitting between them. In germline, CDR1 is SGHAT, CDR2 FQNNGV. CDR3 length: 13 residues. CDR3 region: CASSPIQRAEAFF. CDR3 in DNA: TGTGCCAGCAGCCCCATACAGAGGGCTGAAGCTTTCTTT.

This rearrangement joins TRBV5-4 to TRBJ2-2; 8 nucleotides align to TRBD2. V dropped 5 bases and J dropped 1; count of bases not matched to a gene: 7. The CDR3 is 16 residues long. Germline CDR1 and CDR2: SGHNT and YYREEE (reference sequence). For the CDR3, the DNA is TGTGCCAGCAGACTACTAGCGGAGGGGAACACCGGGGAGCTGTTTTTT. Amino acids: CASRLLAEGNTGELFF.

The table lists this clonotype with many counts. This chain links TRBV3-1 with TRBJ1-1; D is possibly TRBD1 (5 bases). Germline CDR1 and CDR2: LGHDT and YNNKEL (reference sequence). V lost 0 bases and J 3 bases, leaving 14 bases between the germline ends. This CDR3 comprises 16 residues. The CDR3 spells CASSQESRVSDTEAFF. In nucleotides, the CDR3 is TGTGCCAGCAGCCAAGAGAGCAGGGTTTCAGACACTGAAGCTTTCTTT.

This clonotype has more than one count but fewer than ten. The J gene is TRBJ1-1, the V gene TRBV11-1; unclear D gene. This CDR3 has 12 amino acids. The ends were cut back, 8 bases at V and 6 bases at J, with 13 bases in the middle. From germline, CDR1 is SGHAT and CDR2 FQDESV (reference sequence). CDR3 in amino acids: CASGPWRSEAFF. The CDR3 nucleotides are TGTGCCAGCGGTCCCTGGAGGTCTGAAGCTTTCTTT.

This clonotype was seen only a few times. The rearrangement uses TRBV28 and TRBJ1-5; 11 bases are a match to TRBD1. This CDR3 is 19 amino acids long. CDR1 is MDHEN, CDR2 SYDVKM, per germline. The junction had 14 bases not matched to a gene; V was cut back by 3 bases and J by 4 bases. CDR3 protein: CASSLIGWTGGVGNQPQHF. CDR3 bases: TGTGCCAGCAGTTTGATTGGGTGGACAGGGGGCGTTGGGAATCAGCCCCAGCATTTT.

This chain uses TRBV20-1 with TRBJ2-4; 7 nucleotides agree with TRBD1. From germline, CDR1 is DFQATT and CDR2 SNEGSKA (reference sequence). Trimming took 6 bases from V and 6 from J; bases not matched to a gene: 5. CDR3 length equals 12 residues. The CDR3: CSARDSRNIQYF. In nucleotides, the CDR3 is TGCAGTGCCAGGGACAGTCGAAACATTCAGTACTTC.

The sample holds many counts of this clonotype. The junction departs from germline at one end; a sequencing error may be responsible. DNA for the CDR3: TGCGCCAGCAGTGGTACTGCGAACACCGGGGAGCTGTTTTTT. Amino acid sequence: CASSGTANTGELFF. The chain has TRBV19 and TRBJ2-2; D is unresolved. The CDR3 length is 14 residues. Germline CDR1 reads LNHDA; CDR2 reads SQIVND (reference sequence). Full variable domain (missing parts from reference TRBV19 and TRBJ2-2): DGGITQSPKYLFRKEGQNVTLSCEQNLNHDAMYWYRQDPGQGLRLIYYSQIVNDFQKGDIAEGYSVSREKKESFPLTVTSAQKNPTAFYLCASSGTANTGELFFGEGSRLTVL.

J is TRBJ2-5 and V is TRBV7-9; D is uncertain. V dropped 5 bases and J dropped 7 bases, with 17 bases sitting between them. Germline loops: CDR1 SEHNR, CDR2 FQNEAQ (reference sequence). The CDR3 has 14 residues. The CDR3 region is CASSVPQALGTQYF. The DNA of the CDR3 is TGTGCCAGCAGCGTCCCCCAGGCCCTAGGGACCCAGTACTTC. The full variable domain, rest sourced from reference TRBV7-9 and TRBJ2-5, is DTGVSQNPRHKITKRGQNVTFRCDPISEHNRLYWYRQTLGQGPEFLTYFQNEAQLEKSRLLSDRFSAERPKGSFSTLEIQRTEQGDSAMYLCASSVPQALGTQYFGPGTRLLVL.

For this clonotype: The junction and the germline gene differ at one end; a read error may be behind it. The chain combines TRBV5-1 with TRBJ1-5; possibly TRBD1 for D (6 bases). The CDR3 runs to 15 residues. Germline values: CDR1 SGHRS, CDR2 YFSETQ. The CDR3 loop is CASSMGHGHNQPQHF. The CDR3 nucleotides are TGTGCCAGCAGCATGGGACACGGACATAATCAGCCCCAGCATTTT.